These 9 T cell receptor beta chains were all obtained from the same sample, sequenced in a study of beta chain features in type 1 diabetes. Reverse transcribing all isolated RNA meant expressed TCRB transcripts were sequenced. Assay used: immunoSEQ multiplex PCR; TCRdb lists only in-frame clones, some missing. The sample yields 400,000 to 500,000 clones, about 15% seen once. The sequencing input was naive CD4+ T cells from blood. The receptor source for this set is a young man in good health.

This clone was picked up a small number of times. The chain recombines TRBV29-1 with TRBJ2-2; D possibly corresponds to TRBD1 (6 bases). The CDR3 is 12 residues long. Germline values: CDR1 SQVTM, CDR2 ANQGSEA. V was clipped by 5 bases and J by 6 bases, with 10 bases between them. CDR3 sequence reads: CSVTGWAGELFF. The CDR3 DNA is TGCAGCGTTACAGGGTGGGCCGGGGAGCTGTTTTTT.

Notes on this clone: Within the sample, other DNA sequences also encode this same CDR3. The V gene is TRBV29-1, the J gene TRBJ2-3, with no clear D. The germline V gene has CDR1 SQVTM and CDR2 ANQGSEA. The V end lost 4 bases, the J end lost 2 bases, and 4 bases lay between the germline ends. CDR3 length equals 11 residues. The CDR3 DNA reads as TGCAGCGTTGGGCACACAGATACGCAGTATTTT. Protein product: CSVGHTDTQYF.

The gene calls are TRBV25-1 and TRBJ1-2; D unresolved. Germline CDR1 reads MGHDK; CDR2 reads SYGVNS. There are 12 residues in the CDR3. V was shortened by 4 bases and J by 3 bases, with 6 bases between the two germline ends. The CDR3 loop is CASSGGDYGYTF. In nucleotides, the CDR3 is TGTGCCAGCAGTGGAGGCGACTATGGCTACACCTTC.

This clone appeared a few times. The chain carries TRBV18 and TRBJ2-3; TRBD1 aligns across 9 bases. V dropped 6 bases and J dropped 4; count of bases not matched to a gene: 8. Germline V gene sequence: CDR1 KGHSH, CDR2 LQKENI. There are 15 residues in the CDR3. CDR3 sequence (DNA): TGTGCCAGCTCTAGGGACAGGGCAGGCGCAGATACGCAGTATTTT. As protein: CASSRDRAGADTQYF.

Only a few counts were recorded for this clone. V is TRBV5-4 and J is TRBJ2-5; D gene uncertain. V was shortened by 4 bases and J by 2 bases, with 9 bases between the two germline ends. The CDR3 is made up of 13 amino acids. Germline V gene data show CDR1 as SGHNT and CDR2 as YYREEE (reference sequence). As DNA, the CDR3 is TGTGCCAGCAGCCAAAATCTGCAAGAGACCCAGTACTTC. It specifies CASSQNLQETQYF.

The chain joins TRBV6-6 to TRBJ2-1; 8 bases align to TRBD1. The CDR3 runs 15 residues. V lost 6 bases to trimming and J lost 8 bases; unmatched junction nucleotides: 12. Looked up from germline, CDR1 is MNHNY and CDR2 is SVGAGI (reference sequence). The CDR3, as DNA: TGTGCCAGCAGACCAGGACAGGGAATCATCGATGAGCAGTTCTTC. Protein sequence: CASRPGQGIIDEQFF.

This clone was counted between two and nine times. The rearrangement links TRBV30 to TRBJ2-5; 7 bases agree with TRBD2. The CDR3 consists of 12 residues. V shed 5 bases, J shed 3 bases, and the junction held 3 bases outside the gene matches. Germline V gives CDR1 GTSNPN, CDR2 SVGIG (reference sequence). CDR3 in DNA: TGTGCCTGGGATCTAGCGGAAGAGACCCAGTACTTC. Protein product: CAWDLAEETQYF. Combining the CDR3 with reference TRBV30 and TRBJ2-5 gives the whole variable domain SQTIHQWPATLVQPVGSPLSLECTVEGTSNPNLYWYRQAAGRGLQLLFYSVGIGQISSEVPQNLSASRPQDRQFILSSKKLLLSDSGFYLCAWDLAEETQYFGPGTRLLVL.

The chain has TRBV30 and TRBJ2-5, with 9 bases matching TRBD2. The CDR3 spans 12 residues. J lost 5 bases, V lost 5 bases, and 3 bases had no gene match. From germline, CDR1 is GTSNPN and CDR2 SVGIG (reference sequence). The CDR3 sequence is CAWAGLAETQYF. The DNA of the CDR3 is TGTGCCTGGGCGGGACTAGCCGAGACCCAGTACTTC.

The chain has TRBV6-5 and TRBJ2-5; D not certain. The CDR3 is made up of 13 amino acids. Germline V lookup: CDR1 MNHEY, CDR2 SVGAGI. Trimming removed 2 bases at V and 5 bases at J, with 9 bases between. The CDR3 coding sequence is TGTGCCAGCAGTTACGGAGTGTGGGAGACCCAGTACTTC. This gives the protein CASSYGVWETQYF.